This T cell receptor (beta chain) was sequenced for a study of shared clonotypes between healthy human individuals. About the study: Donors had three CD4 naive, three CD4 memory, two CD8 naive and one CD8 memory plate apiece.

Germline-derived CDR1 and CDR2 are LNHDA and SQIVND (reference sequence). The V segment lost 2 bases and the J segment 6 bases; nucleotides outside the gene matches: 5. The CDR3 has 15 residues. Sequencing used immunoSEQ multiplex PCR; TCRdb keeps in-frame clones, though not all of them. The sample holds millions of clones, more than 80% seen once. Study observations and caveats: It was the non-shared clonotypes that had lower generation probabilities than clonotypes shared by all four donors. Limited genetic and exposure-history diversity came from having few donors.

Turning to this clone: What it binds is unknown.

The TCR comes from a man between 18 and 29 years old in good health. Some clones in this sample may be carry-over from other donors' samples. Material: naive CD4+ T cells from PBMCs. Subset meaning: CD45RA+ positively selected. The chain carries TRBV19 and TRBJ2-1; 9 positions agree with TRBD1. The chain's CDR3 is CASSIQYRGLNEQFF. CDR3 nucleotides: TGTGCCAGTAGTATACAGTACAGGGGGCTCAATGAGCAGTTCTTC. Drawing the rest from reference TRBV19 and TRBJ2-1, the complete variable domain is DGGITQSPKYLFRKEGQNVTLSCEQNLNHDAMYWYRQDPGQGLRLIYYSQIVNDFQKGDIAEGYSVSREKKESFPLTVTSAQKNPTAFYLCASSIQYRGLNEQFFGPGTRLTVL.